Each of the 28 T cell receptor beta chains below was sequenced from the same sample in a study of OX40 agonist ivuxolimab in advanced cancers. Libraries were prepared by immunoSEQ multiplex PCR; TCRdb keeps only in-frame clonotypes and omits some of them. The table shows 80,000 to 100,000 clones, with 94% occurring only once. This specimen consisted of CD4+ or CD8+ T cells sorted from blood, obtained in a trial of the OX40 agonist ivuxolimab. Receptors were obtained from an adult with an advanced solid tumor such as melanoma, head and neck, liver or kidney cancer.

The sample holds one count of this clone. This sequence joins TRBV7-9 and TRBJ2-7; a possible D gene is TRBD2 (6 bases). The CDR3 runs 19 residues. Germline assignment: CDR1 SEHNR and CDR2 FQNEAQ (reference sequence). V was clipped by 1 base and J by 0 bases, with 22 bases between them. CDR3 sequence (DNA): TGTGCCAGCAGCTTAGGTTGGGGGGACGGCCCAGACTTCTCCTACGAGCAGTACTTC. Translation: CASSLGWGDGPDFSYEQYF.

V gene TRBV18 combines with J gene TRBJ1-5, with a possible D match to TRBD1 (5 bases). The germline gives CDR1 KGHSH, CDR2 LQKENI. The CDR3 spans 16 residues. Trimming cost V 2 bases and J 1 base, with 12 bases left between them. CDR3 protein: CASSPGGHTSNQPQHF. The CDR3, as DNA: TGTGCCAGCTCACCAGGCGGACACACGAGCAATCAGCCCCAGCATTTT.

As concerns this clone: One end of the junction fails to match germline, which may point to a read error. V gene TRBV19 combines with J gene TRBJ2-2; either TRBD1 or TRBD2 may fit D (5 bases each). The germline V gene has CDR1 LNHDA and CDR2 SQIVND (reference sequence). CDR3 length: 14 residues. Written as DNA, the CDR3 is TGTGCCAGTAGCCCCGGGACGAACCCCGGGGAGCTGTTTTTT. It yields the protein CASSPGTNPGELFF.

The chain joins TRBV6-1 to TRBJ2-3; TRBD1 matches at 10 bases. The ends lost 2 bases at V and 2 bases at J; junction bases unmatched: 7. CDR1 MNHNS and CDR2 SASEGT come from the germline V gene. The CDR3 contains 17 residues. CDR3 bases: TGTGCCAGCAGTGAACGGACAGGGGGAGGGTACACAGATACGCAGTATTTT. Translating it yields CASSERTGGGYTDTQYF.

V usage is TRBV18 and J usage is TRBJ2-2, with D unresolved. V lost 0 bases to trimming and J lost 0 bases, with 2 bases between them. The germline CDR1 and CDR2 sequences are KGHSH and LQKENI. The CDR3 extends over 14 amino acids. CDR3 amino acids: CASSPPTNTGELFF. The CDR3, as DNA: TGTGCCAGCTCACCACCGACGAACACCGGGGAGCTGTTTTTT.

The chain has TRBV5-4 and TRBJ1-1; 8 bases fit TRBD1. V gave up 4 bases and J gave up 6 bases; unmatched junction bases: 2. Germline CDR1 and CDR2: SGHNT and YYREEE (reference sequence). The CDR3 spans 12 residues. CDR3 nucleotide sequence: TGTGCCAGCAGCCCGACAGGGGCTGAAGCTTTCTTT. Translation: CASSPTGAEAFF.

J is TRBJ2-7 and V is TRBV27, with D possibly matching TRBD1 (6 bases). Germline V gene sequence: CDR1 MNHEY, CDR2 SMNVEV (reference sequence). CDR3 length: 14 residues. V was pared by 4 bases and J by 2 bases, with 12 bases between. Here the CDR3 reads CASSWAGATYEQYF. As DNA, the CDR3 is TGTGCCAGCAGTTGGGCAGGGGCAACCTACGAGCAGTACTTC.

The rearrangement joins TRBV4-1 to TRBJ2-7; D remains unclear. Germline-derived CDR1 and CDR2 are MGHRA and YSYEKL. Trimming pared 3 bases from V and 4 bases from J, leaving 10 bases between. CDR3 length: 13 residues. The CDR3 DNA reads TGCGCCAGCAGCCAGGGAATTATGTACGAGCAGTACTTC. It translates to CASSQGIMYEQYF.

The gene calls are TRBV9 and TRBJ2-2; D is uncertain. V lost 4 bases, J lost 3 bases, and 13 bases lay in between. The V gene's germline CDR1 is SGDLS and CDR2 YYNGEE. This CDR3 comprises 15 residues. The CDR3 DNA follows: TGTGCCAGCAGCCCGCACAGTGAATACACCGGGGAGCTGTTTTTT. Amino acids: CASSPHSEYTGELFF. The full variable domain, with the rest looked up from reference TRBV9 and TRBJ2-2, is DSGVTQTPKHLITATGQRVTLRCSPRSGDLSVYWYQQSLDQGLQFLIQYYNGEERAKGNILERFSAQQFPDLHSELNLSSLELGDSALYFCASSPHSEYTGELFFGEGSRLTVL.

This rearrangement joins TRBV19 to TRBJ2-7; no reliable D call. V lost 3 bases and J lost 2, with 17 bases in between. This CDR3 is 16 amino acids long. Germline V CDR1 and CDR2: LNHDA, SQIVND (reference sequence). CDR3 protein: CASSIGWGELTYEQYF. The CDR3 nucleotides are TGTGCCAGTAGTATCGGCTGGGGTGAGTTGACCTACGAGCAGTACTTC.

The chain employs TRBV28 and TRBJ1-5, with D perhaps TRBD1 (6 bases). The germline gives CDR1 MDHEN, CDR2 SYDVKM. The V end lost 4 bases, the J end lost 2 bases, and 12 bases lay between the germline ends. There are 15 residues in the CDR3. The CDR3 loop is CASSYNRVGNQPQHF. CDR3 bases: TGTGCCAGCAGTTATAACAGGGTTGGCAATCAGCCCCAGCATTTT.

The chain couples TRBV5-6 to TRBJ2-2; D remains ambiguous. This CDR3 has 15 amino acids. Trimming pared 0 bases from V and 3 bases from J, leaving 9 bases between. Germline lookup yields CDR1 SGHDT and CDR2 YYEEEE. This CDR3 reads CASSLGVGDTGELFF. DNA of the CDR3: TGTGCCAGCAGCTTGGGTGTAGGAGACACCGGGGAGCTGTTTTTT.

This clone was observed a single time. V usage is TRBV11-2 and J usage is TRBJ1-6; 8 bases align to TRBD1. Germline values: CDR1 SGHAT, CDR2 FQNNGV. The CDR3 covers 19 residues. J gave up 0 bases and V 1 base, and 8 bases lay outside the gene matches. The CDR3 DNA reads as TGTGCCAGCAGCTTAGTAGGTGGTGACAGGGGCTCCTATAATTCACCCCTCCACTTT. Its protein is CASSLVGGDRGSYNSPLHF. Complete variable domain (other parts from reference TRBV11-2 and TRBJ1-6): EAGVAQSPRYKIIEKRQSVAFWCNPISGHATLYWYQQILGQGPKLLIQFQNNGVVDDSQLPKDRFSAERLKGVDSTLKIQPAKLEDSAVYLCASSLVGGDRGSYNSPLHFGNGTRLTVT.

V usage is TRBV5-8 and J usage is TRBJ1-1, with 8 bases aligning to TRBD1. CDR3 length: 17 amino acids. Trimming removed 0 bases from V and 0 bases from J; junction bases left unmatched: 7. The germline CDR1 and CDR2 sequences are SGHTS and YDEGEE. DNA for the CDR3: TGTGCCAGCAGCTTGGTCGGCAGGGGGCCTATGAACACTGAAGCTTTCTTT. This translates into CASSLVGRGPMNTEAFF. Based on the CDR3 plus reference TRBV5-8 and TRBJ1-1, the full variable domain is EAGVTQSPTHLIKTRGQQATLRCSPISGHTSVYWYQQALGLGLQFLLWYDEGEERNRGNFPPRFSGRQFPNYSSELNVNALELEDSALYLCASSLVGRGPMNTEAFFGQGTRLTVV.

This chain connects TRBV9 to TRBJ2-7, with D tentatively TRBD2 (5 bases). Germline CDR1 SGDLS, CDR2 YYNGEE. V was clipped by 3 bases and J by 2 bases, with 9 bases between them. There are 13 residues in the CDR3. CDR3 in amino acids: CASSAGNPYEQYF. The CDR3 DNA sequence: TGTGCCAGCAGCGCCGGGAACCCCTACGAGCAGTACTTC.

Points on this clone: In the same sample, other DNA sequences code for this CDR3. The rearrangement links TRBV27 to TRBJ2-5; D remains unclear. This CDR3 contains 11 residues. Trimming left V 2 bases short and J 5 bases short, with 3 bases between. Germline values: CDR1 MNHEY, CDR2 SMNVEV (reference sequence). CDR3 residues: CASSLGETQYF. In DNA, the CDR3 is TGTGCCAGCAGTTTAGGGGAGACCCAGTACTTC.

V usage is TRBV9 and J usage is TRBJ2-5; a possible D gene is TRBD2 (6 bases). V was trimmed by 3 bases and J by 2 bases, leaving 14 bases between them. Germline CDR1 and CDR2: SGDLS and YYNGEE. This CDR3 spans 15 amino acids. CDR3 loop: CASSAGGTAQETQYF. The CDR3 nucleotides are TGTGCCAGCAGCGCCGGCGGGACCGCTCAAGAGACCCAGTACTTC.

This sequence joins TRBV6-5 and TRBJ2-1; the match to TRBD2 covers 7 bases. V shed 5 bases and J 0 bases; nucleotides not matched to a gene: 4. The CDR3 runs 15 residues. The germline gives CDR1 MNHEY, CDR2 SVGAGI. CDR3 DNA: TGTGCCAGCAGTCACGGGACTAACTCCTACAATGAGCAGTTCTTC. It translates to CASSHGTNSYNEQFF.

The chain has TRBV15 and TRBJ2-2; TRBD1 aligns across 7 bases. Germline trimming cut 2 bases from V and 9 bases from J; bases unmatched to any gene: 3. Germline V gene sequence: CDR1 LNHNV, CDR2 YYDKDF (reference sequence). The CDR3 is 13 residues long. The CDR3 protein is CATSRQGGRELFF. The CDR3 DNA reads as TGTGCCACCAGCAGACAAGGGGGCCGGGAGCTGTTTTTT. The full variable domain, rest sourced from reference TRBV15 and TRBJ2-2, is DAMVIQNPRYQVTQFGKPVTLSCSQTLNHNVMYWYQQKSSQAPKLLFHYYDKDFNNEADTPDNFQSRRPNTSFCFLDIRSPGLGDTAMYLCATSRQGGRELFFGEGSRLTVL.

The chain uses TRBV28 and TRBJ1-2; tentative D call: TRBD1 (5 bases). From germline, CDR1 is MDHEN and CDR2 SYDVKM. The CDR3 length is 12 residues. V lost 7 bases to trimming and J lost 5 bases, with 11 bases between them. CDR3 nucleotide sequence: TGTGCCAGCAACTCCGGGGGGTATGGCTACACCTTC. Encoded protein: CASNSGGYGYTF.

This clone was observed a handful of times. This chain uses TRBV6-1 with TRBJ1-5, with a possible D match to TRBD1 (5 bases). The ends were cut back, 5 bases at V and 4 bases at J, with 9 bases in the middle. The germline V gene has CDR1 MNHNS and CDR2 SASEGT. There are 13 residues in the CDR3. The CDR3, as DNA: TGTGCCAGCAGTTATGGGGGGAATCAGCCCCAGCATTTT. This codes for CASSYGGNQPQHF.

This chain joins TRBV4-3 and TRBJ1-2; 7 bases agree with TRBD1. Germline assignment: CDR1 LGHNA and CDR2 YSLEER. The trim removed 2 bases at V and 4 bases at J, leaving 4 bases unmatched. The CDR3 covers 14 residues. In nucleotides, the CDR3 is TGCGCCAGCAGCCAAACAGGGGCCCTCTATGGCTACACCTTC. Translation gives CASSQTGALYGYTF.

This rearrangement joins TRBV4-3 to TRBJ1-5, with D uncertain. Trimming left V 4 bases short and J 0 bases short, with 4 bases between. Per the germline V gene, CDR1 is LGHNA and CDR2 is YSLEER. The CDR3 length is 13 residues. CDR3 nucleotide sequence: TGCGCCAGCAGCCTTCATAGCAATCAGCCCCAGCATTTT. Translating gives CASSLHSNQPQHF.

A few counts support this clone. The chain has TRBV25-1 and TRBJ2-3; TRBD2 matches at 9 bases. This CDR3 comprises 15 residues. V was pared by 3 bases and J by 2 bases, with 3 bases of the junction left unmatched. CDR1 MGHDK and CDR2 SYGVNS come from the germline V gene. CDR3 sequence reads: CASSDLAGPTDTQYF. CDR3 coding DNA: TGTGCCAGCAGTGATCTAGCGGGACCCACAGATACGCAGTATTTT.

The J gene is TRBJ1-1, the V gene TRBV19, with a tentative D call TRBD1 (5 bases). The V end lost 7 bases, the J end lost 1 base, and 13 bases lay between the germline ends. Germline CDR1 is LNHDA and CDR2 is SQIVND (reference sequence). The CDR3 contains 14 residues. CDR3 bases: TGTGCCAGTACTACGGGCCAGGGGAACACTGAAGCTTTCTTT. It yields the protein CASTTGQGNTEAFF.

CDR3 DNA: TGTGCCAGCAGCTCGGAATACGAGCAGTACTTC. This sequence encodes CASSSEYEQYF. V usage is TRBV7-9 and J usage is TRBJ2-7; no clear D. V gave up 4 bases and J gave up 4 bases, with 5 bases separating them. There are 11 residues in the CDR3. CDR1 is SEHNR and CDR2 is FQNEAQ in the germline V gene (reference sequence).

The chain employs TRBV4-1 and TRBJ1-1; D not certain. Germline V lookup: CDR1 MGHRA, CDR2 YSYEKL. The V end was cut by 0 bases, the J end by 1 base, with 6 bases between. The CDR3 is made up of 14 amino acids. DNA of the CDR3: TGCGCCAGCAGCCAAGATACGGCGAACACTGAAGCTTTCTTT. Amino acid sequence: CASSQDTANTEAFF.

The chain couples TRBV7-6 to TRBJ1-6; 9 bases are shared with TRBD1. The CDR3 runs 15 residues. After removal of 1 base from V and 9 bases from J, the junction contained 4 bases not matched to a gene. Looked up from germline, CDR1 is SGHVS and CDR2 is FNYEAQ. The CDR3 sequence: CASSLGGQGSSPLHF. The CDR3 nucleotides are TGTGCCAGCAGCTTAGGTGGACAGGGGAGTTCACCCCTCCACTTT.